This is a list of T cell receptor beta chains from one sample in a study of T cell repertoires in cytomegalovirus infection. TCRdb re-analysed the reads in MiXCR, keeping a single row per CDR3 protein. This sample yields more than 350,000 distinct CDR3 sequences, of which 25% to 40% are seen a single time; roughly 13% belongs to the top ten. Specimen: PBMCs. The receptors stem from a human donor in good health (CMV status not recorded). Some clones in this sample may be carry-over from other donors' samples. CDR3s include the opening cysteine and the closing phenylalanine or tryptophan. A D gene is named only where the DNA matches it firmly. Only some rows state a clone size, as once, few, many or a class for expanded clones.

j_call | v_call | d_call | clone_size | cdr3_aa | cdr3_nt
TRBJ2-1 | TRBV19 | . | . | CASSITPGHEQFF | TGTGCCAGTAGTATAACTCCAGGGCATGAGCAGTTCTTC
TRBJ1-1 | TRBV19 | . | . | CASHQGGLMNTEAFF | TGTGCCAGTCACCAAGGGGGGCTCATGAACACTGAAGCTTTCTTT
TRBJ1-1 | TRBV6-2/TRBV6-3 | . | few | CASRPLTGNTEAFF | TGTGCCAGCAGGCCCCTGACAGGGAACACTGAAGCTTTCTTT
TRBJ1-5 | TRBV20-1 | . | . | CSARDRGRVRDQPQHF | TGCAGTGCTAGAGATCGGGGCAGGGTGAGAGATCAGCCCCAGCATTTT
TRBJ2-5 | TRBV11-2 | . | . | CASSLASTVQETQYF | TGTGCCAGCAGCTTAGCATCCACCGTCCAAGAGACCCAGTACTTC
TRBJ2-1 | TRBV18 | TRBD2 | few | CASSPIGTSVLTRDEQFF | TGTGCCAGCTCACCTATCGGGACTAGCGTTTTGACCCGCGATGAGCAGTTCTTC
TRBJ2-4 | TRBV2 | . | few | CASHPGAQTAKNIQYF | TGTGCCAGCCACCCGGGGGCCCAAACGGCCAAAAACATTCAGTACTTC
TRBJ2-3 | TRBV4-1 | . | . | CASSQEGYTDTQYF | TGCGCCAGCAGCCAAGAGGGTTACACAGATACGCAGTATTTT
TRBJ2-5 | TRBV7-9 | TRBD2 | few | CASSLGLPGLAETQYF | TGTGCCAGCAGCTTGGGACTACCTGGGTTGGCGGAGACCCAGTACTTC
TRBJ2-7 | TRBV2 | TRBD2 | . | CASNGLAAEYEQYF | TGTGCCAGCAACGGACTAGCGGCGGAATACGAGCAGTACTTC
TRBJ2-3 | TRBV7-2 | . | many | CASSLYDRDTDTQYF | TGTGCCAGCAGCTTATACGATCGAGACACAGATACGCAGTATTTT
TRBJ2-2 | TRBV6-5 | . | few | CASSRGQGGTGELFF | TGTGCCAGCAGTAGGGGGCAGGGGGGCACCGGGGAGCTGTTTTTT
TRBJ1-6 | TRBV3-1 | . | . | CASSQASGASSPLHF | TGTGCCAGCAGCCAAGCTTCAGGGGCGAGTTCACCCCTCCACTTT
TRBJ1-6 | TRBV6-5 | . | few | CASSYGRLNSPLHF | TGTGCCAGCAGTTACGGACGGCTTAATTCACCCCTCCACTTT
TRBJ2-1 | TRBV12-3/TRBV12-4 | . | . | CASRSLTGSVFF | TGTGCCAGCAGATCGTTAACCGGGAGCGTGTTCTTC
TRBJ2-7 | TRBV5-1 | TRBD2 | . | CASSLTGGGAHEQYF | TGCGCCAGCAGCTTGACGGGCGGGGGGGCGCACGAGCAGTACTTC
TRBJ1-5 | TRBV7-2 | . | many | CASSETGWSNQPQHF | TGTGCCAGCAGCGAAACAGGGTGGAGCAATCAGCCCCAGCATTTT
TRBJ1-5 | TRBV7-2 | . | . | CASSLSSNQLQHF | TGTGCCAGCAGCTTAAGTAGCAATCAGCTCCAGCATTTT
TRBJ1-3 | TRBV6-6 | . | few | CASTDRGNTIYF | TGTGCCAGCACCGACAGGGGAAACACCATATATTTT
TRBJ2-7 | TRBV6-5 | TRBD2 | few | CASRTSGGTYEQYF | TGTGCCAGCAGGACTAGCGGGGGCACCTACGAGCAGTACTTC
TRBJ1-1 | TRBV6-8 | . | . | CASTEGGLNTEAFF | TGTGCCAGCACCGAGGGGGGTTTAAACACTGAAGCTTTCTTT
TRBJ1-1 | TRBV12-3/TRBV12-4 | . | . | CASSSEVRGGSTEAFF | TGTGCCAGCAGTTCTGAGGTTAGGGGGGGGAGCACTGAAGCTTTCTTT
TRBJ1-6 | TRBV6-2/TRBV6-3 | . | . | CASRTGFSPLHF | TGTGCCAGCAGAACAGGGTTTTCACCCCTCCACTTT
TRBJ1-1 | TRBV9 | . | few | CASSVQPGTKGDTEAFF | TGTGCCAGCAGCGTGCAACCCGGGACCAAGGGGGACACTGAAGCTTTCTTT
TRBJ2-3 | TRBV5-4 | . | . | CASSFIGTDTQYF | TGTGCCAGCAGCTTTATCGGAACAGATACGCAGTATTTT
TRBJ1-5 | TRBV4-2 | . | few | CASSQDLNSNQPQHF | TGTGCCAGCAGTCAAGATTTGAATAGCAATCAGCCCCAGCATTTT
TRBJ2-5 | TRBV24-1 | TRBD1 | once | CATSDLGTGRYQETQYF | TGTGCCACCAGTGACCTTGGGACAGGGCGATACCAAGAGACCCAGTACTTC
TRBJ2-7 | TRBV6-1 | . | many | CASSESPNFSYEQYF | TGTGCCAGCAGTGAGTCGCCGAACTTTTCCTACGAGCAGTACTTC
TRBJ1-1 | TRBV12-3/TRBV12-4 | . | . | CANSPAGFEAFF | TGTGCCAACAGTCCAGCGGGGTTTGAAGCTTTCTTT
TRBJ2-5 | TRBV7-6 | . | few | CASSLVVGVETQYF | TGTGCCAGCAGCTTAGTAGTCGGGGTAGAGACCCAGTACTTC
TRBJ2-2 | TRBV27 | . | . | CASSSSRGWELFF | TGTGCCAGCAGTTCCTCGAGAGGCTGGGAGCTGTTTTTT
TRBJ2-6 | TRBV12-3/TRBV12-4 | . | . | CASSFGALGANVLTF | TGTGCCAGCAGTTTCGGGGCGTTGGGGGCCAACGTCCTGACTTTC